Presented here are 22 T cell receptor beta chains from one specimen sequenced in a study of Graves' ophthalmopathy and Graves' hyperthyroidism. Investigators amplified TCR beta CDR3 regions from RNA transcripts. RT-PCR in the first round used HTBI primers; a second-round multiplex PCR followed. MiXCR, run by TCRdb on the multiplex PCR reads, gives a single entry per CDR3 protein. The sample holds about half a million distinct CDR3 sequences, about 15% seen once. Sequencing used blood. All receptors come from a young woman with Graves' ophthalmopathy.

The rearrangement uses TRBV11-2 and TRBJ2-5, with 9 bases matching TRBD2. This CDR3 comprises 18 residues. Germline V gene data show CDR1 as SGHAT and CDR2 as FQNNGV. V shed 2 bases, J shed 7 bases, and the junction held 17 bases outside the gene matches. DNA of the CDR3: TGTGCCAGCAGCTTAAAAGCACGGGGTCTAGCGGGGTGGAGGACCCAGTACTTC. It translates to CASSLKARGLAGWRTQYF.

There are a few counts of this clonotype. The J gene is TRBJ2-2, the V gene TRBV24-1; D may correspond to TRBD1 or TRBD2 (6 bases each). The germline V gene encodes CDR1 KGHDR and CDR2 SFDVKD. CDR3 size: 13 residues. Deletions cut 7 bases from V and 5 bases from J, with 10 bases between. The CDR3 here is CATRTGGTGELFF. In nucleotides, the CDR3 is TGTGCCACCAGGACAGGAGGGACCGGGGAGCTGTTTTTT.

This clonotype was found many times. The J gene is TRBJ1-2, the V gene TRBV11-2, with D maybe TRBD1 (6 bases). This CDR3 contains 12 residues. Germline CDR1 reads SGHAT; CDR2 reads FQNNGV. Trimming took off 4 bases at V and 7 bases at J, with 10 bases between the two ends. The CDR3 nucleotides read TGTGCCAGCAGCTCACAGGGTAGTGGCTACACCTTC. This codes for CASSSQGSGYTF.

V gene TRBV12-3 or TRBV12-4 combines with J gene TRBJ1-1; possibly TRBD1 for D (6 bases). Trimming took off 4 bases at V and 11 bases at J, with 11 bases between the two ends. CDR3 size: 11 residues. CDR3 nucleotides: TGTGCCAGCAGTTGGGACAACGCGGCTTTCTTT. It encodes CASSWDNAAFF.

This clonotype showed up many times. This chain links TRBV6-5 with TRBJ1-1; D not resolved. Germline V gene data show CDR1 as MNHEY and CDR2 as SVGAGI. The CDR3 has 13 amino acids. V lost 6 bases and J 0 bases, leaving 8 bases between the germline ends. CDR3 sequence reads: CASRRVMNTEAFF. For the CDR3, the DNA is TGTGCCAGCAGGAGGGTCATGAACACTGAAGCTTTCTTT.

The sample holds many counts of this clonotype. V usage is TRBV6-1 and J usage is TRBJ1-3, with TRBD1 matching 7 bases. CDR3 size: 15 residues. Trimming cost V 4 bases and J 3 bases; bases outside gene matches: 6. Per germline, CDR1 MNHNS and CDR2 SASEGT. The CDR3 DNA follows: TGTGCCAGCAGTGTTACAGGGGCGCGTGGAAACACCATATATTTT. Its translation is CASSVTGARGNTIYF.

The table lists this clonotype with many counts. V gene TRBV30 combines with J gene TRBJ2-4; D uncertain. The V gene lost 6 bases and the J gene lost 1 base, with 13 bases spanning the gap. Germline loops: CDR1 GTSNPN, CDR2 SVGIG (reference sequence). The CDR3 covers 14 residues. The CDR3 region is CACSTGPAKNIQYF. The CDR3 DNA is TGTGCCTGTTCAACCGGACCCGCCAAAAACATTCAGTACTTC.

This clonotype was counted many times. The genes are TRBV12-3 or TRBV12-4 and TRBJ2-5; D is perhaps TRBD2 (7 bases). V was cut by 3 bases and J by 4 bases, with 18 bases left in between. The CDR3 has 16 amino acids. The CDR3: CASSFYGRGAGETQYF. The DNA for the CDR3 is TGTGCCAGCAGTTTTTACGGACGGGGGGCAGGAGAGACCCAGTACTTC.

This clonotype was detected ten times or more. Compared with germline, one end of the junction differs, possibly owing to a read error. This chain joins TRBV5-1 and TRBJ2-5; 11 nucleotides agree with TRBD2. Germline values: CDR1 SGHRS, CDR2 YFSETQ. The CDR3 is 16 residues long. The CDR3 loop is CASSLAGTSGQETQYF. CDR3 DNA sequence: TGTGCCAGCAGCTTAGCAGGGACTAGCGGCCAAGAGACCCAGTACTTC.

This chain links TRBV27 with TRBJ2-1; D may be TRBD1 or TRBD2 (6 bases each). Germline V gene lookup returns CDR1 MNHEY and CDR2 SMNVEV (reference sequence). Trimming pared 11 bases from V and 5 bases from J, leaving 28 bases between. This CDR3 has 17 residues. CDR3 in DNA: TGTGCCGTAGGAGGGGGTGTTGGTGCGACTAGGAACAATGAGCAGTTCTTC. Translating gives CAVGGGVGATRNNEQFF.

In its sample, this clonotype was seen many times. The chain has TRBV6-1 and TRBJ2-2; 10 nucleotides align to TRBD2. The CDR3 length is 16 residues. Germline V CDR1 and CDR2: MNHNS, SASEGT. With 5 bases clipped from V and 9 bases from J, the junction kept 12 bases outside the gene matches. The CDR3 DNA reads TGTGCCAGCAGTAGAAGCGGGGGGGCTTCGATCAGGGAGCTGTTTTTT. Its protein product is CASSRSGGASIRELFF.

V is TRBV27 and J is TRBJ1-5; D gene uncertain. The CDR3 runs to 18 residues. The germline gives CDR1 MNHEY, CDR2 SMNVEV (reference sequence). Trimming left V 6 bases short and J 0 bases short, with 21 bases between. CDR3 region: CASSPLDGKVYSNQPQHF. In DNA, the CDR3 is TGTGCCAGCAGCCCCTTGGACGGGAAGGTTTATAGCAATCAGCCCCAGCATTTT.

This clonotype was counted a few times. A much bigger clone sits one base away, suggesting this may be a read error. This chain links TRBV12-3 or TRBV12-4 with TRBJ1-5; D gene ambiguous. The CDR3 is made up of 13 amino acids. V gave up 7 bases and J gave up 4 bases, with 11 bases separating them. CDR3 nucleotide sequence: TGTGCCAGCACCGTTCATCAGAATCAGCCCCAGCATTTT. Amino acid sequence: CASTVHQNQPQHF.

This chain links TRBV29-1 with TRBJ2-1; D is undetermined. CDR1 SQVTM and CDR2 ANQGSEA come from the germline V gene. Between the trimmed V and J ends, which lost 1 base and 0 bases, there was a span of 4 bases. The CDR3 runs to 13 residues. The CDR3 sequence is CSVEGISYNEQFF. The CDR3 DNA reads TGCAGCGTTGAAGGCATCTCCTACAATGAGCAGTTCTTC.

This clonotype was found many times. The chain is built from TRBV7-9 and TRBJ2-7; D is unclear. The CDR3 sequence is 12 residues long. Germline CDR1 and CDR2: SEHNR and FQNEAQ (reference sequence). Trimming pared 2 bases from V and 7 bases from J, leaving 9 bases between. The CDR3 DNA sequence: TGTGCCAGCAGCTTATTTGGGGTGGAGCAGTACTTC. This translates into CASSLFGVEQYF.

This clonotype occurred many times. The CDR3 DNA is TGTGCCAGCAGTTTAGCCCTTAGGGTAACTGAAGCTTTCTTT. This encodes CASSLALRVTEAFF. V is TRBV28 and J is TRBJ1-1; no clear D gene. Germline V gene sequence: CDR1 MDHEN, CDR2 SYDVKM. Trimming stripped 2 bases from V and 5 bases from J, with 12 bases between. The CDR3 runs 14 residues.

This clonotype showed up many times. The chain is built from TRBV6-5 and TRBJ2-7; 7 bases line up with TRBD2. Germline V lookup: CDR1 MNHEY, CDR2 SVGAGI. V was pared by 6 bases and J by 6 bases, with 8 bases of the junction left unmatched. The CDR3 has 13 residues. The DNA for the CDR3 is TGTGCCAGCAGCCCCGGGAGACTAGCCGAGCAGTACTTC. Translated, it gives CASSPGRLAEQYF.

This clonotype was seen at least ten times. The chain has TRBV20-1 and TRBJ1-1; 7 bases map to TRBD1. Germline assignment: CDR1 DFQATT and CDR2 SNEGSKA (reference sequence). V shed 1 base and J 6 bases; nucleotides not matched to a gene: 8. The CDR3 has 14 amino acids. The CDR3 sequence is CSARALQGSPEAFF. CDR3 nucleotide sequence: TGCAGTGCTAGAGCACTACAGGGGTCACCTGAAGCTTTCTTT.

The chain joins TRBV13 to TRBJ2-6; 9 bases are a match to TRBD1. J was trimmed by 0 bases and V by 4 bases; bases with no gene match: 7. This CDR3 contains 18 residues. Germline V gives CDR1 PRHDT, CDR2 FYEKMQ (reference sequence). The CDR3 spells CASSYGTGTHSGANVLTF. CDR3 nucleotides: TGTGCCAGCAGCTACGGGACAGGGACCCACTCTGGGGCCAACGTCCTGACTTTC.

The V and J genes are TRBV20-1 and TRBJ1-5, with TRBD1 identical over 7 bases. Unmatched junction bases numbered 8, after V lost 3 bases and J lost 0 bases. Germline V gene data show CDR1 as DFQATT and CDR2 as SNEGSKA (reference sequence). The CDR3 runs to 16 residues. The CDR3 loop is CSASWDSVNSNQPQHF. The CDR3, as DNA: TGCAGTGCTAGTTGGGACAGTGTTAATAGCAATCAGCCCCAGCATTTT.

The V gene is TRBV3-1, the J gene TRBJ2-5; 7 bases line up with TRBD1. In germline, CDR1 is LGHDT, CDR2 YNNKEL (reference sequence). CDR3 length: 16 residues. V shed 0 bases, J shed 0 bases, and the junction held 4 bases outside the gene matches. CDR3 bases: TGTGCCAGCAGCCAAGAAGGAGGACAGGACCAAGAGACCCAGTACTTC. Amino acid sequence: CASSQEGGQDQETQYF.

The sample holds one count of this clonotype. One junction end does not reproduce the germline sequence, and a read error may be involved. The V call is TRBV5-6, the J call TRBJ1-1; 9 bases match TRBD1. CDR3 size: 14 residues. Germline V gene data show CDR1 as SGHDT and CDR2 as YYEEEE. CDR3 loop: CASSLGDRADEAFF. The CDR3 DNA reads as TGTGCCAGTAGCTTGGGGGACAGGGCGGATGAAGCTTTCTTT.